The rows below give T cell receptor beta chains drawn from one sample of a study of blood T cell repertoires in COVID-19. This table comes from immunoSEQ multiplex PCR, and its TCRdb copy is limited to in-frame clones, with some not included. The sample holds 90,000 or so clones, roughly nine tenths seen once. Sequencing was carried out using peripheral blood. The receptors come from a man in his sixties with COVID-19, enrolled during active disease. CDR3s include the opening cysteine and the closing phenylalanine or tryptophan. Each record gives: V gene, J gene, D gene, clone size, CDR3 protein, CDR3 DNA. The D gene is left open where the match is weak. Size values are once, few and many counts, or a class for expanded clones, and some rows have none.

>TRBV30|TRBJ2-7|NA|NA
CAWSPFDREGEGYF
TGTGCCTGGAGTCCGTTCGATCGCGAGGGAGAGGGGTACTTC
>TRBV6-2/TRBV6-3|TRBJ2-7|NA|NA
CASSYSVGSYEQYF
TGTGCCAGCAGTTACTCAGTCGGCTCCTACGAGCAGTACTTC
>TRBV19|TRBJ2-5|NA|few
CASSLGGRETQYF
TGTGCCAGTAGTTTGGGGGGGCGAGAGACCCAGTACTTC
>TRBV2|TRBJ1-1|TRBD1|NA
CASRDRGFAFF
TGTGCCAGCAGGGACAGGGGTTTTGCTTTCTTT
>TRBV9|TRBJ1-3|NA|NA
CASSVGSPTGAFFSGNTIYF
TGTGCCAGCAGCGTAGGATCCCCGACAGGTGCCTTCTTCTCTGGAAACACCATATATTTT
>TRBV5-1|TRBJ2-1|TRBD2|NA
CASSSAVVRGGNEQFF
TGCGCCAGCAGCTCAGCGGTAGTACGCGGGGGCAATGAGCAGTTCTTC
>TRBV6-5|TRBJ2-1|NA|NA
CASTRAGRGYNEQFF
TGTGCCAGCACAAGGGCGGGAAGGGGTTACAATGAGCAGTTCTTC
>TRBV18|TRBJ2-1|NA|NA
CASSPGLNNEQFF
TGTGCCAGCTCACCAGGACTTAACAATGAGCAGTTCTTC
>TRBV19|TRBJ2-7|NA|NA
CASSLGQRGVYEQYF
TGTGCCAGTAGTCTCGGACAGCGAGGTGTCTACGAGCAGTACTTC
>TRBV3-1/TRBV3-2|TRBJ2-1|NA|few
CASSQGPGDNEQFF
TGTGCCAGCAGCCAAGGGCCGGGGGACAATGAGCAGTTCTTC
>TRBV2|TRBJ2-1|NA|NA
CASTIRDEQFF
TGTGCCAGCACAATCCGAGATGAGCAGTTCTTC
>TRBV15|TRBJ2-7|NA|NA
CATSGRTGTRPYEQYF
TGTGCCACCAGCGGGAGAACCGGGACACGACCCTACGAGCAGTACTTC
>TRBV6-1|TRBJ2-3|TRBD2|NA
CASSEGGGRADTQYF
TGTGCCAGCAGTGAAGGGGGCGGGAGGGCAGATACGCAGTATTTT
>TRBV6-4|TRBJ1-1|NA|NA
CASSLRGNTEAFF
TGTGCCAGCAGTCTTAGGGGGAACACTGAAGCTTTCTTT
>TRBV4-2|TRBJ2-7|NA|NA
CASSQAYGGVMGEQYF
TGTGCCAGCAGCCAAGCCTATGGCGGGGTGATGGGGGAGCAGTACTTC
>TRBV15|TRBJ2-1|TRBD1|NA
CATSRDLFGTGESNEQFF
TGTGCCACCAGCAGAGATCTCTTTGGGACAGGGGAGTCGAATGAGCAGTTCTTC
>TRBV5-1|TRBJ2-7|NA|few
CASQGGVGSYEQYF
TGCGCCAGCCAGGGGGGAGTGGGCTCCTACGAGCAGTACTTC
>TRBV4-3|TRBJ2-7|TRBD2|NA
CASSQDLEGGTYEQYF
TGCGCCAGCAGCCAAGATTTAGAGGGAGGGACCTACGAGCAGTACTTC
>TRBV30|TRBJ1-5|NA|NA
CAWSNREYSNQPQHF
TGTGCCTGGAGTAACAGGGAATATAGCAATCAGCCCCAGCATTTT
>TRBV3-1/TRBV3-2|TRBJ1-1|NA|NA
CASSQDWQDTEAFF
TGTGCCAGCAGCCAAGATTGGCAAGACACTGAAGCTTTCTTT
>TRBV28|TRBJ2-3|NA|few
CASSSSRGAARGTDTQYF
TGTGCCAGCAGTTCTTCTCGGGGGGCCGCGAGGGGCACAGATACGCAGTATTTT
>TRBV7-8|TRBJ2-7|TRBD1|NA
CASSLRTGTYEQYF
TGTGCCAGCAGCCTGAGGACAGGAACATACGAGCAGTACTTC
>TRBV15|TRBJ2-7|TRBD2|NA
CATSRDELGTSGRHAHEQYF
TGTGCCACCAGCAGAGATGAACTAGGGACTAGCGGGAGGCATGCCCACGAGCAGTACTTC
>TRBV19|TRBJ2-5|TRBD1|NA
CASSIARDRGFGDQETQYF
TGTGCCAGTAGTATAGCCCGGGACAGGGGTTTTGGTGACCAAGAGACCCAGTACTTC
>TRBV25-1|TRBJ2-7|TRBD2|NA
CASGAGVSYEQYF
TGTGCCAGCGGAGCGGGAGTCTCCTACGAGCAGTACTTC
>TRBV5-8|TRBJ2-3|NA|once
CASSRDRDNTDTQYF
TGTGCCAGCAGCCGAGATCGGGACAACACAGATACGCAGTATTTT
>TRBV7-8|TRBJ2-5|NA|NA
CASSPTVVETQYF
TGTGCCAGCAGCCCCACAGTTGTAGAGACCCAGTACTTC
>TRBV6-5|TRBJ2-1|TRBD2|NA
CASVKREYNEQFF
TGTGCCAGCGTGAAGCGGGAGTACAATGAGCAGTTCTTC
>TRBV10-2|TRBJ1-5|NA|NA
CASSEGGDSNQPQHF
TGCGCCAGCAGTGAAGGAGGGGATAGCAATCAGCCCCAGCATTTT
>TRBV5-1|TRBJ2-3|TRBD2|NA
CASSLTSGSATDTQYF
TGCGCCAGCAGCTTGACTAGCGGGAGTGCGACAGATACGCAGTATTTT
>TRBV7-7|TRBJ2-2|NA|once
CASSSRVALNTGELFF
TGTGCCAGCAGCTCCCGGGTAGCGCTGAACACCGGGGAGCTGTTTTTT
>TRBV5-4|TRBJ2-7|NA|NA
CASSLDLGGYEQYF
TGTGCCAGCAGCTTGGACCTCGGGGGCTACGAGCAGTACTTC
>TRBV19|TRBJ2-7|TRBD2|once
CASSIGRSGSEQYF
TGTGCCAGTAGTATTGGGCGTAGCGGGAGCGAGCAGTACTTC
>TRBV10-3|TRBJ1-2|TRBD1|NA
CAISDRGRRGYTF
TGTGCCATCAGCGACAGGGGGCGACGAGGCTACACCTTC
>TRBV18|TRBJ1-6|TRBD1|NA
CASSPDRDASPLHF
TGTGCCAGCTCACCCGACAGGGACGCTTCACCCCTCCACTTT
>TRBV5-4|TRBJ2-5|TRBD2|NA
CASSRLGAGFGKETQYF
TGTGCCAGCAGTCGCTTGGGAGCGGGATTCGGGAAAGAGACCCAGTACTTC
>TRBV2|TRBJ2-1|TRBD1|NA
CASSGDRVYNEQFF
TGTGCCAGCTCTGGGGACAGGGTATACAATGAGCAGTTCTTC
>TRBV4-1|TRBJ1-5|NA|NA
CASSLSDSHNQPQHF
TGCGCCAGCAGCCTTTCGGACAGCCACAATCAGCCCCAGCATTTT
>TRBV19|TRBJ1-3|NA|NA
CASSTDGGSGNTIYF
TGTGCCAGTAGTACTGACGGAGGATCTGGAAACACCATATATTTT
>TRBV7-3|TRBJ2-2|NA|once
CASSLGARDGELFF
TGTGCCAGCAGCCTGGGGGCGAGAGACGGGGAGCTGTTTTTT
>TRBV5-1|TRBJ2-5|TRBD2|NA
CASSFGLAGAQETQYF
TGCGCCAGCAGCTTCGGACTAGCGGGAGCCCAAGAGACCCAGTACTTC
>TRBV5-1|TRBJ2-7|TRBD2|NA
CASSLGTSGVEEQYF
TGCGCCAGCAGCTTAGGGACTAGCGGAGTAGAAGAGCAGTACTTC
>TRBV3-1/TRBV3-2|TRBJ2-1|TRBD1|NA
CASSPRTGVTGDWNEQFF
TGTGCCAGCAGCCCTCGGACGGGGGTGACAGGGGATTGGAATGAGCAGTTCTTC
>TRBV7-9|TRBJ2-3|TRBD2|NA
CASGRLAGGADTQYF
TGTGCCAGCGGAAGACTAGCGGGAGGGGCAGATACGCAGTATTTT
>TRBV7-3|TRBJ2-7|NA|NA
CASSLGSRGSYEQYF
TGTGCCAGCAGCTTGGGGAGCAGGGGTTCCTACGAGCAGTACTTC
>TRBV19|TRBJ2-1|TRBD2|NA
CASSIRASGRSYNEQFF
TGTGCCAGTAGTATTAGGGCTAGCGGGAGGTCCTACAATGAGCAGTTCTTC
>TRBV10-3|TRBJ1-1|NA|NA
CAISERGGNTEAFF
TGTGCCATCAGTGAAAGGGGAGGGAACACTGAAGCTTTCTTT
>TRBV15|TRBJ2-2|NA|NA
CATSRDKEARGLFF
TGTGCCACCAGCAGAGACAAGGAGGCCCGAGGGCTGTTTTTT
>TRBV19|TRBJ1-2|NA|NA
CASSIIGRTNYGYTF
TGTGCCAGTAGTATAATCGGTCGGACAAACTATGGCTACACCTTC
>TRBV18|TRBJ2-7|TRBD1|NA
CASSPPTGAFYEQYF
TGTGCCAGCTCACCACCGACAGGGGCCTTCTACGAGCAGTACTTC
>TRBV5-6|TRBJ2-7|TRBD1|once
CASSFDRVDEQYF
TGTGCCAGCAGCTTCGACAGGGTCGACGAGCAGTACTTC
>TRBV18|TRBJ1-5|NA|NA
CASSPGGENQPQHF
TGTGCCAGCTCACCGGGCGGGGAAAATCAGCCCCAGCATTTT
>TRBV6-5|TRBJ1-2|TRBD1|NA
CASSPEGAGGYTF
TGTGCCAGCAGTCCGGAGGGGGCGGGTGGCTACACCTTC